These 13 T cell receptor beta chains came from one sample sequenced in a study of blood T cell repertoires in COVID-19. Produced via immunoSEQ multiplex PCR; TCRdb's table is partial and in-frame only. Of 210,000 or so clones listed, about 92% are singletons. Sequencing used peripheral blood. The origin of the receptors is a man aged 25-45 years with acute or convalescent COVID-19.

This clone is a singleton in its sample. DNA for the CDR3: TGTGCCTGGAGTGTAGGGGGCGCCGGGAATCAGCCCCAGCATTTT. Translated: CAWSVGGAGNQPQHF. J is TRBJ1-5 and V is TRBV30, with 7 positions matching TRBD1. Trimming at V came to 0 bases and at J to 4 bases, leaving 6 bases not matched to a gene. Looked up from germline, CDR1 is GTSNPN and CDR2 is SVGIG (reference sequence). This CDR3 is built from 15 residues.

The V and J genes are TRBV4-1 and TRBJ1-4, with D hard to call. The CDR3 is made up of 15 amino acids. Trimming removed 4 bases at V and 6 bases at J, with 15 bases between. Per the germline V gene, CDR1 is MGHRA and CDR2 is YSYEKL. CDR3 coding DNA: TGCGCCAGCAGCCCGCTCTCTTCGGGGTATGAAAAACTGTTTTTT. It specifies CASSPLSSGYEKLFF.

V and J are TRBV7-8 and TRBJ1-2; 8 positions match TRBD1. The V and J ends lost 1 base and 0 bases, in that order; junction bases with no gene match: 1. The germline CDR1 and CDR2 sequences are SGHVS and FQNEAQ. This CDR3 has 15 amino acids. The CDR3 sequence: CASSLGDRTNYGYTF. CDR3 nucleotides: TGTGCCAGCAGCTTAGGGGACAGGACTAACTATGGCTACACCTTC.

The rearrangement joins TRBV5-4 to TRBJ2-7; 9 nucleotides agree with TRBD1. Germline values: CDR1 SGHNT, CDR2 YYREEE (reference sequence). There are 15 residues in the CDR3. After removal of 3 bases from V and 7 bases from J, the junction contained 11 bases not matched to a gene. In nucleotides, the CDR3 is TGTGCCAGCAGCTGGACAGGGGTGCCTTTTCGGGAGCAGTACTTC. Amino acid sequence: CASSWTGVPFREQYF.

The count of this clone is one. The V and J genes are TRBV5-1 and TRBJ2-3; TRBD2 might be the D (6 bases). CDR3 length: 13 residues. The V gene lost 0 bases and the J gene lost 9 bases, with 11 bases spanning the gap. CDR1 and CDR2 from the germline V gene are SGHRS and YFSETQ. CDR3 in DNA: TGCGCCAGCAGCTTGGCGTCGGAGGGGACGCAGTATTTT. It codes for CASSLASEGTQYF.

CDR3 in DNA: TGCGCCAGCTCTCTGCGTGGACTAGCGTCTTCCGAGCAGTACTTC. Its protein product is CASSLRGLASSEQYF. V gene TRBV4-1 combines with J gene TRBJ2-7; 9 nucleotides match TRBD2. The CDR3 sequence is 15 residues long. The germline V gene encodes CDR1 MGHRA and CDR2 YSYEKL. The trim removed 8 bases at V and 6 bases at J, leaving 14 bases unmatched.

The rearrangement links TRBV7-8 to TRBJ1-6; 10 bases are shared with TRBD1. Germline V CDR1 and CDR2: SGHVS, FQNEAQ. The length of the CDR3 is 17 residues. V shed 1 base, J shed 10 bases, and the junction held 10 bases outside the gene matches. The DNA for the CDR3 is TGTGCCAGCAGCTTAGGGAGACAGGGGGCGCCCCCCTCACCCCTCCACTTT. This encodes CASSLGRQGAPPSPLHF.

The chain couples TRBV4-1 to TRBJ1-2; the D is unclear. V dropped 2 bases and J dropped 7 bases, with 5 bases sitting between them. CDR1 and CDR2 from the germline V gene are MGHRA and YSYEKL. The CDR3 is 11 residues long. In nucleotides, the CDR3 is TGCGCCAGCAGCCAATTCGGTGGCTACACCTTC. Protein sequence: CASSQFGGYTF.

This chain connects TRBV6-6 to TRBJ1-2; a weak D match, TRBD1 (5 bases). The ends were cut back, 6 bases at V and 7 bases at J, with 9 bases in the middle. Germline CDR1 reads MNHNY; CDR2 reads SVGAGI (reference sequence). CDR3 length: 11 residues. The DNA of the CDR3 is TGTGCCAGCAGCATTGGGGCTGGCTACACCTTC. The encoded protein is CASSIGAGYTF.

The chain carries TRBV3-1 (or the pseudogene TRBV3-2) and TRBJ1-1; 8 bases line up with TRBD1. The length of the CDR3 is 16 residues. Germline trimming cut 4 bases from V and 1 base from J; bases unmatched to any gene: 8. Germline CDR1 reads LGHDT; CDR2 reads YNNKEL (reference sequence). In DNA, the CDR3 is TGTGCCAGCAGCCCGAGACAGGGGTTGGGGAACACTGAAGCTTTCTTT. It is translated as CASSPRQGLGNTEAFF.

The rearrangement links TRBV14 to TRBJ1-2; tentatively, D is TRBD1 (5 bases). CDR3 length equals 12 residues. Per the germline V gene, CDR1 is SGHDN and CDR2 is FVKESK. V was trimmed by 4 bases and J by 5 bases, leaving 8 bases between them. CDR3 region: CASSPGGYGYTF. For the CDR3, the DNA is TGTGCCAGCAGCCCCGGGGGATATGGCTACACCTTC.

This sequence joins TRBV4-1 and TRBJ2-2; D unclear. This CDR3 comprises 15 residues. CDR1 is MGHRA and CDR2 is YSYEKL in the germline V gene. Between the trimmed V and J ends, which lost 1 base and 3 bases, there was a span of 9 bases. CDR3 amino acids: CASSQGSTYTGELFF. In DNA, the CDR3 is TGCGCCAGCAGCCAAGGATCCACTTACACCGGGGAGCTGTTTTTT.

The chain carries TRBV5-4 and TRBJ1-2, with 8 bases aligning to TRBD1. J lost 4 bases, V lost 4 bases, and 3 bases had no gene match. The CDR3 is 13 residues long. In germline, CDR1 is SGHNT, CDR2 YYREEE (reference sequence). CDR3 in amino acids: CASSETGVYGYTF. The DNA of the CDR3 is TGTGCCAGCAGCGAGACAGGGGTCTATGGCTACACCTTC.